This record concerns one T cell receptor (beta chain) sequence. Its target is not known. This sample was included in a study of T cells expressing NK-cell markers. The study's findings and limits: One observes that, in a few donors, these clonotypes were also the leading ones within the CD3+CD56-NKG2C+ fraction.

This CDR3 spans 17 amino acids. Per the germline V gene, CDR1 is LNHDA and CDR2 is SQIVND (reference sequence). TCRdb reprocessed the 5' RACE reads, keeping one entry per CDR3 protein, no DNA. Found here are over 120,000 distinct CDR3 sequences; the top ten clones hold 9% to 15%. The sequenced sample was blood T cells: a sorted CD56 or NKG2C T cell subset, CD4+ or CD8+ T cells, or bulk PBMC T cells (not recorded which). The TCR originated in a man younger than 30 in good health. The chain couples TRBV19 to TRBJ2-2; TCRdb's D call, TRBD2, is unchecked because there is no DNA. CDR3 loop: CASTIIYPGLTTGELFF.